This T cell receptor (beta chain) is drawn from a study of T cells in Graves' hyperthyroidism and ophthalmopathy (dated by TCRdb to about 2019). Study-wide context: Peripheral blood samples were taken at the time of initial diagnosis, prior to any treatment. Prospective prediction of ophthalmopathy was tested in an independent validation cohort consisting of 18 hyperthyroidism patients and about 17 patients who later progressed to ophthalmopathy. To identify distinguishing TCR V-J signatures, a discovery cohort of about a hundred patients was used, comprising approximately 40 with Graves' ophthalmopathy and around 60 with stable Graves' hyperthyroidism. For training and testing, the 110 or so patients in the discovery cohort were randomly divided in a 7:3 ratio. Thyroid tissue and blood T-cell repertoires from about six Graves' hyperthyroidism patients were also compared in the study. According to the paper, TCR Vbeta CDR3 sequencing was carried out on approximately 140 peripheral blood samples, which came from more than 40 ophthalmopathy, under 85 hyperthyroidism and roughly 17 progressor patients. After sampling, hyperthyroidism patients received methimazole starting at 30 mg daily, and ophthalmopathy patients received high-dose intravenous methylprednisolone. Paper-wide results and their limitations: A model built on a 13 V-J signature distinguished ophthalmopathy from stable hyperthyroidism, reaching 85% to 90% sensitivity and around 82% specificity in cross-validation and 80%/75% in testing. Most expanded thyroid clonotypes (frequency above 0.001) were also found in blood, which suggests that blood repertoires may mirror thyroid immune responses. No statistical method was used to fix the sample size in advance, and group allocation was not hidden from the investigators. In validation, the model predicted progression to ophthalmopathy with approximately 71% sensitivity and 72% to 75% specificity, a median of 6.5 months before onset.

Moderately to severely active disease, a Clinical Activity Score of at least 3, a NOSPECS grade of at least 4, and a duration under 3 months were present in ophthalmopathy patients. Exclusion was applied to patients with uncontrolled infections, other autoimmune diseases, pregnancy or lactation. Diagnoses were based on clinical symptoms, serum thyroxine and TRAb, thyroid ultrasound and orbital computed tomography. PBMCs were separated from about 10 ml of fresh peripheral blood using Ficoll-Paque density gradient centrifugation. Total RNA was extracted using Trizol reagent, and RNA quality was assessed on an Agilent 2100 Bioanalyzer. V loses 7 bases, J loses 10 bases, and the germline ends lie 14 bases apart. From its cysteine to its phenylalanine, the CDR3 spans 12 amino acids. The only DNA kept is the CDR3, 36 bases in frame from the first base. According to the germline V gene, CDR1 reads MNHEY and CDR2 reads SVGEGT.

Only a few counts were recorded for this clonotype. Its recognized antigen is unknown. No much larger clone exists at a distance of one base, and base qualities are not known. The TCR beta CDR3 regions were amplified from RNA transcripts. A first-round RT-PCR of the TCR CDR3 used the HTBI primer set with the Qiagen OneStep RT-PCR kit. A second multiplex PCR round built the libraries, followed by size selection and purification. Sequencing of the libraries was done on an Illumina HiSeq2000 using paired-end 100 bp reads. Per the original workflow: Raw data were processed with SOAPnuke, discarding reads with adapters, uncalled bases, mean Phred below 15, or no exact constant-primer or identifier match. High-quality paired reads were merged with COPE v1.2.5, and unique nucleotide sequences were defined as clonotypes. MiTCR v1.1 was used to align the clonotypes against IMGT TRBV, TRBD and TRBJ reference segments. The analysis included only V-J combinations with a frequency above 0.0001, which together covered 98% to 99.2% of the repertoires. A TCS score was defined as the ratio of F50 (clonal expansion) to E x V (chaos), with BLOSUM62-based TCRdist applied between CDR3 peptides within each V-J. Welch's t-statistics and random forest reduced just over 500 V-J features to 13, which were used in a naive Bayes classifier (R e1071). The raw public data were reprocessed by TCRdb itself: fastp quality trimming at Q25, MiXCR clonotype calling, in-frame beta chains only. Each entry is one CDR3 protein sequence, shown with its most common DNA and genes. TCRdb's processing, not the authors' own work, is the source of the V and J calls. Within this sample are 360,000 or so distinct CDR3 sequences, with 13% to 15% of them counted one time only. Roughly a fifth of the sample is taken by the ten largest.

The sequencing sample was made of blood. This TCR was sampled from a woman in her sixties with Graves' ophthalmopathy. Recombination joined TRBV6-2 or TRBV6-3 with TRBJ2-1; the D gene is perhaps TRBD1, on 5 matching bases. The CDR3 protein: CASTDKGREQFF. The nucleotide sequence reads as follows: TGTGCCAGCACCGATAAGGGGCGGGAGCAGTTCTTC.